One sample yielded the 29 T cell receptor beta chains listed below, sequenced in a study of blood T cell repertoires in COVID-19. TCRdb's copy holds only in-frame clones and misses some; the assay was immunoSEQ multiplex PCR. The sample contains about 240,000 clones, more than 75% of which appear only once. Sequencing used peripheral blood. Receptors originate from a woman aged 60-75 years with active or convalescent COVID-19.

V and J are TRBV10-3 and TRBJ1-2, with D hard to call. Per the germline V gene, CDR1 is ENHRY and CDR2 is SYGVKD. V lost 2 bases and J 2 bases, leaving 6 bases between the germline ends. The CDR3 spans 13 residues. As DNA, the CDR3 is TGTGCCATCAGTGAGCGTGTGAACTATGGCTACACCTTC. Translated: CAISERVNYGYTF.

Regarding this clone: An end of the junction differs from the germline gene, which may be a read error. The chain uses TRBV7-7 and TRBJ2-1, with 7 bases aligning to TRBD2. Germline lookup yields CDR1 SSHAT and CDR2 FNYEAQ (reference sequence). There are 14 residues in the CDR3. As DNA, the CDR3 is TGTGCTAGCAGCTCCGGACTAGTGAACAATGAGCAGTTCTTC. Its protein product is CASSSGLVNNEQFF.

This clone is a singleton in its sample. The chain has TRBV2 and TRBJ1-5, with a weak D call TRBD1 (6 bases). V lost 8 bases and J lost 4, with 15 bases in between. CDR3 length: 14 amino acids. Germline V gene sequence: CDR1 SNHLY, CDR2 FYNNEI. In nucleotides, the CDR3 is TGTGCCAGCTCTCCGACAGGCTCTAATCAGCCCCAGCATTTT. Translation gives CASSPTGSNQPQHF.

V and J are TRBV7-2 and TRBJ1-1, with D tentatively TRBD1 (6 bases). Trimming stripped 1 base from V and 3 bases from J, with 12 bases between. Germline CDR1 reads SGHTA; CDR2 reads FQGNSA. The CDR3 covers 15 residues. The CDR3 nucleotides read TGTGCCAGCAGCTTAGGTATGTCAGGGGACACTGAAGCTTTCTTT. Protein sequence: CASSLGMSGDTEAFF.

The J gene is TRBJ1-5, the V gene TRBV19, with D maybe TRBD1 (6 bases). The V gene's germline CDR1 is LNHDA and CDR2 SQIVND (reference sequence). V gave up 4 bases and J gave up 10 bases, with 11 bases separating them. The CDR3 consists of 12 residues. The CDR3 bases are TGTGCCAGTAGTAATCTCGGGACACCCCAGCATTTT. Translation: CASSNLGTPQHF.

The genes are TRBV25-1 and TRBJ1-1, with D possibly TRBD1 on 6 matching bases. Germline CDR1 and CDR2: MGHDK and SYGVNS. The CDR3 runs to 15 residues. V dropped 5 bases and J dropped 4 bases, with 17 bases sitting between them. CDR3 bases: TGTGCCAGCAGTCCCCCTAACAGGGAAGGCACTGAAGCTTTCTTT. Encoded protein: CASSPPNREGTEAFF.

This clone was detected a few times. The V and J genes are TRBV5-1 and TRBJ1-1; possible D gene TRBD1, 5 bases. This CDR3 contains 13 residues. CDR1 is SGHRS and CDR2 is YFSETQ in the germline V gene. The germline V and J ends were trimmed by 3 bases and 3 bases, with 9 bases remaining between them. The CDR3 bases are TGCGCCAGCAGCTCCGACAGTTACACTGAAGCTTTCTTT. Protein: CASSSDSYTEAFF. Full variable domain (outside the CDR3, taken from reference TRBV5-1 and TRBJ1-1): KAGVTQTPRYLIKTRGQQVTLSCSPISGHRSVSWYQQTPGQGLQFLFEYFSETQRNKGNFPGRFSGRQFSNSRSEMNVSTLELGDSALYLCASSSDSYTEAFFGQGTRLTVV.

The CDR3 loop is CASSIVFENSPLHF. The CDR3 region has the DNA TGTGCCAGTAGTATAGTTTTCGAGAATTCACCCCTCCACTTT. The chain carries TRBV19 and TRBJ1-6, with D uncertain. This CDR3 comprises 14 residues. Germline assignment: CDR1 LNHDA and CDR2 SQIVND (reference sequence). The V and J ends lost 1 base and 7 bases respectively, with 8 bases between them.

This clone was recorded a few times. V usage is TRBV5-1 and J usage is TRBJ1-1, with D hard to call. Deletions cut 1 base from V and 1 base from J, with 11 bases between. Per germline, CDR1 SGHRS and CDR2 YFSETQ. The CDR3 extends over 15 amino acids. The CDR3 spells CASSLPRPSNTEAFF. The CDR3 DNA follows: TGCGCCAGCAGCTTGCCGCGGCCGTCGAACACTGAAGCTTTCTTT.

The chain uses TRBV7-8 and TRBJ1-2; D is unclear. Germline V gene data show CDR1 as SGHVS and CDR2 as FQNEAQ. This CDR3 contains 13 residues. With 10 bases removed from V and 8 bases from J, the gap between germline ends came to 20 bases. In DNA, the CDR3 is TGTGCCATCCCTTCTGATCCCCCGGGGGGCTACACCTTC. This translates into CAIPSDPPGGYTF.

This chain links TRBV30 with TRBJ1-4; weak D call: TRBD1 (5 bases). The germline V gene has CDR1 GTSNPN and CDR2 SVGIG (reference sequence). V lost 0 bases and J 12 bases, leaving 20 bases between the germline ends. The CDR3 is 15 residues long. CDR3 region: CAWSVSTAGLRELFF. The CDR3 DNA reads TGTGCCTGGAGTGTCAGTACCGCGGGACTCCGGGAACTGTTTTTT.

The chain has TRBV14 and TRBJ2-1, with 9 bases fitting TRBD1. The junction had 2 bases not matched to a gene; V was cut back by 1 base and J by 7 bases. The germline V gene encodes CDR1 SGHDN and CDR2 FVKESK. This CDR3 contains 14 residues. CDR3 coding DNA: TGTGCCAGCAGCCAAGCGACAGGGGGAAATGAGCAGTTCTTC. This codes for CASSQATGGNEQFF.

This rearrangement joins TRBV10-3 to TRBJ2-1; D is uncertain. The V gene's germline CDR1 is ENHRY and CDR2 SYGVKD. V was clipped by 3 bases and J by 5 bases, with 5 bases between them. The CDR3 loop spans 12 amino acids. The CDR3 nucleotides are TGTGCCATCAGTGAAAATAACAATGAGCAGTTCTTC. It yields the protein CAISENNNEQFF.

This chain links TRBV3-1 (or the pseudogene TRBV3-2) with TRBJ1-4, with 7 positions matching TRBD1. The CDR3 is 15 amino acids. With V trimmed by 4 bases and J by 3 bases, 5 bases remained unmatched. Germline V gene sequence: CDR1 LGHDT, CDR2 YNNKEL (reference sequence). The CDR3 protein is CASSLEGQSNEKLFF. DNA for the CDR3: TGTGCCAGCAGCCTCGAGGGACAGTCTAATGAAAAACTGTTTTTT.

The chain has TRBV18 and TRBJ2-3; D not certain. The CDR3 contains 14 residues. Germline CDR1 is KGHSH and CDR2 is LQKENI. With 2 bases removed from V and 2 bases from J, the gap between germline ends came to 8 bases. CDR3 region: CASSPSGATDTQYF. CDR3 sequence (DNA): TGTGCCAGCTCACCATCTGGAGCCACAGATACGCAGTATTTT. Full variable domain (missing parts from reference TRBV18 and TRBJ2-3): NAGVMQNPRHLVRRRGQEARLRCSPMKGHSHVYWYRQLPEEGLKFMVYLQKENIIDESGMPKERFSAEFPKEGPSILRIQQVVRGDSAAYFCASSPSGATDTQYFGPGTRLTVL.

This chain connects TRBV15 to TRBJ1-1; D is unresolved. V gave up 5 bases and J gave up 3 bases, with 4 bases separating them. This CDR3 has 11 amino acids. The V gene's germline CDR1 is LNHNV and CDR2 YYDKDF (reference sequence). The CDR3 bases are TGTGCCACCAGCGTCTACACTGAAGCTTTCTTT. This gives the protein CATSVYTEAFF.

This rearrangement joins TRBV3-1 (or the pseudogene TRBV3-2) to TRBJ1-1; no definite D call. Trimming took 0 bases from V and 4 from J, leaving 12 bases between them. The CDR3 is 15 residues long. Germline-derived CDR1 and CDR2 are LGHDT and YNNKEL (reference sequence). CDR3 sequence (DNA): TGTGCCAGCAGCCAAGATCGGACTTGGGGCACTGAAGCTTTCTTT. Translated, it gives CASSQDRTWGTEAFF.

The CDR3 protein is CASSPGTPRYNEQFF. CDR3 DNA: TGTGCCAGCTCACCCGGGACACCGCGGTACAATGAGCAGTTCTTC. This chain links TRBV18 with TRBJ2-1; tentatively, D is TRBD1 (6 bases). The CDR3 is 15 amino acids. The V end lost 3 bases, the J end lost 4 bases, and 13 bases lay between the germline ends. CDR1 and CDR2 (germline): KGHSH, LQKENI.

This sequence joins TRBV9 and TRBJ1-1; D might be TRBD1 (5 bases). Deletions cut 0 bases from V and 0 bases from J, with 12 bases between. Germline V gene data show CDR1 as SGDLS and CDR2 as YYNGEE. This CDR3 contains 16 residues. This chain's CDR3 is CASSVEETALNTEAFF. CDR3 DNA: TGTGCCAGCAGCGTAGAGGAGACAGCCTTGAACACTGAAGCTTTCTTT.

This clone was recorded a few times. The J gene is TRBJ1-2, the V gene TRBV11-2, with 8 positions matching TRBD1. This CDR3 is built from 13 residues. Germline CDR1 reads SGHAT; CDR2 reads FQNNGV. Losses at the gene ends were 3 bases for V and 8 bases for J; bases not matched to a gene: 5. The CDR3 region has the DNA TGTGCCAGCAGCTTGACAGGGGATCGCGGCTACACCTTC. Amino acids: CASSLTGDRGYTF.

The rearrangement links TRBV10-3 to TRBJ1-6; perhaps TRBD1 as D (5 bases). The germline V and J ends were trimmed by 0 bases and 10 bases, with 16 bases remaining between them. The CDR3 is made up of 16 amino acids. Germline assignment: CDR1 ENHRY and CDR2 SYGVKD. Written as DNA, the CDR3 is TGTGCCATCAGTGAGTCGATGGGTCAGGGAGGGTCACCCCTCCACTTT. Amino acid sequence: CAISESMGQGGSPLHF.

The CDR3 DNA follows: TGTGCCAGCTCACCACCGAACGGTCAAGAGACCCAGTACTTC. This codes for CASSPPNGQETQYF. V gene TRBV18 combines with J gene TRBJ2-5, with D hard to call. The V gene lost 0 bases and the J gene lost 2 bases, with 7 bases spanning the gap. CDR3 length: 14 residues. Germline values: CDR1 KGHSH, CDR2 LQKENI.

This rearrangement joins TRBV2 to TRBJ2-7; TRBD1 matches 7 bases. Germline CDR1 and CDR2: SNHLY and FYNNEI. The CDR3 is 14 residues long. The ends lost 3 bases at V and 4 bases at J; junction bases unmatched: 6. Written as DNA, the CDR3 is TGTGCCAGCAGTGAGCCGGGACAGTTATACGAGCAGTACTTC. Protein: CASSEPGQLYEQYF.

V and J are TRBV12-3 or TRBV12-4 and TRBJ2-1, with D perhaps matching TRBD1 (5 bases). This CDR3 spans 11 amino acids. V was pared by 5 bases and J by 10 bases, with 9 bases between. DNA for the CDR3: TGTGCCAGCAGTCCGACAGAAGAGCAGTTCTTC. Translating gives CASSPTEEQFF.

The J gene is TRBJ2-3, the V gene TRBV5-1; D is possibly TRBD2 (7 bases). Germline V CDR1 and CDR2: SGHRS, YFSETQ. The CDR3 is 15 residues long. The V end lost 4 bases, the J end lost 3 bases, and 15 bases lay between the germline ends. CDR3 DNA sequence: TGCGCCAGCAGCCCCGGGACTACAGGGACAGATACGCAGTATTTT. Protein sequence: CASSPGTTGTDTQYF.

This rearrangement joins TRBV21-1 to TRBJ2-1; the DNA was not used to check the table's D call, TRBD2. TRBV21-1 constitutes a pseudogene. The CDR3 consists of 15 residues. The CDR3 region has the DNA TGTGCCAGCAGCAAAGGCAGCGGGGGGGCCGGAGAGCAGTTCTTC. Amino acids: CASSKGSGGAGEQFF.

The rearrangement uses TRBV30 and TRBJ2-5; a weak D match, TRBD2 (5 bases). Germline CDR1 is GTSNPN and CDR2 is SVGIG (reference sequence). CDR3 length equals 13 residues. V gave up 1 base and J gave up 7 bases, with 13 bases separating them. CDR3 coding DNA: TGTGCCTGGAGTGCAGGAGGAGGAGCGACCCAGTACTTC. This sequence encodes CAWSAGGGATQYF.

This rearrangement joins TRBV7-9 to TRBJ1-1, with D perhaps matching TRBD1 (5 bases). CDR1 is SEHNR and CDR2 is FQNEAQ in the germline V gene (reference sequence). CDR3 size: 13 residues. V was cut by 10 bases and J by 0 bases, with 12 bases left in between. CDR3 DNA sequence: TGTGCCACACAACGGGGGGTGAACACTGAAGCTTTCTTT. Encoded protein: CATQRGVNTEAFF.

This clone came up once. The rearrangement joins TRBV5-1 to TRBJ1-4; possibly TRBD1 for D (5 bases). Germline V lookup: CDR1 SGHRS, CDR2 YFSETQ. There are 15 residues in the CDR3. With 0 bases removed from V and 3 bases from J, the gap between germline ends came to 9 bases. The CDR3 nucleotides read TGCGCCAGCAGCTTGGAGGGGTCGGCTAATGAAAAACTGTTTTTT. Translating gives CASSLEGSANEKLFF.